This passage covers 8 T cell receptor beta chains from one sample sequenced in a study of blood T cell repertoires in COVID-19. The protocol was immunoSEQ multiplex PCR, while the TCRdb copy is restricted to in-frame clones and leaves out a portion. This sample has 400,000 to 550,000 clones, with approximately 90% found just once. Sequenced sample: peripheral blood. These receptors were taken from a woman in her 30s with acute or convalescent COVID-19.

The CDR3 bases are TGTGCCAGCAGCCACGGGTCAATGAACACTGAAGCTTTCTTT. Its protein is CASSHGSMNTEAFF. The chain has TRBV3-1 (or the pseudogene TRBV3-2) and TRBJ1-1, with D hard to call. This CDR3 comprises 14 residues. V shed 3 bases and J shed 0 bases, with 8 bases lying between them. Germline V lookup: CDR1 LGHDT, CDR2 YNNKEL (reference sequence).

This clone was recorded only once. The chain is built from TRBV19 and TRBJ2-3; the D gene is possibly TRBD2 (6 bases). The V and J ends lost 7 bases and 2 bases respectively, with 13 bases between them. In germline, CDR1 is LNHDA, CDR2 SQIVND (reference sequence). This CDR3 spans 14 amino acids. The CDR3 DNA sequence: TGTGCCAGTAACCGGGGGTCCTCCACAGATACGCAGTATTTT. This codes for CASNRGSSTDTQYF.

V gene TRBV27 combines with J gene TRBJ2-5; 8 bases line up with TRBD1. The CDR3 spans 14 residues. J lost 5 bases, V lost 5 bases, and 7 bases had no gene match. Germline CDR1 reads MNHEY; CDR2 reads SMNVEV (reference sequence). Written as DNA, the CDR3 is TGTGCCAGCAGTCTAGGGACAGGCGGGGAGACCCAGTACTTC. It specifies CASSLGTGGETQYF.

The sample holds a few counts of this clone. The identical CDR3 is also encoded by other nucleotide sequences in the sample. This chain joins TRBV5-1 and TRBJ1-1, with D possibly being TRBD1 (5 bases). CDR1 is SGHRS and CDR2 is YFSETQ in the germline V gene. The CDR3 covers 12 residues. Trimming left V 4 bases short and J 8 bases short, with 12 bases between. The CDR3 nucleotides are TGCGCCAGCAGCCAGGACCGGACAGAAGCTTTCTTT. Its translation: CASSQDRTEAFF.

The chain couples TRBV27 to TRBJ2-1, with 8 positions matching TRBD1. The germline CDR1 and CDR2 sequences are MNHEY and SMNVEV (reference sequence). The CDR3 is made up of 14 amino acids. V lost 5 bases to trimming and J lost 3 bases; unmatched junction nucleotides: 3. For the CDR3, the DNA is TGTGCCAGCAGTCCCACAGGGGGCTACAATGAGCAGTTCTTC. Protein sequence: CASSPTGGYNEQFF.

The rearrangement joins TRBV7-3 to TRBJ2-5; D is unclear. Trimming cost V 0 bases and J 4 bases, with 6 bases left between them. The CDR3 spans 13 residues. Germline CDR1 SGHTA, CDR2 FQGTGA. CDR3 residues: CASSLTRRETQYF. The DNA for the CDR3 is TGTGCCAGCAGCTTAACTAGGAGAGAGACCCAGTACTTC.

This chain uses TRBV3-1 (or the pseudogene TRBV3-2) with TRBJ2-3; D uncertain. V was trimmed by 3 bases and J by 11 bases, leaving 18 bases between them. The CDR3 covers 14 residues. Germline lookup yields CDR1 LGHDT and CDR2 YNNKEL (reference sequence). The CDR3 is CASSHQRHTEVQYF. CDR3 bases: TGTGCCAGCAGCCATCAGAGGCACACGGAAGTGCAGTATTTT.

The J gene is TRBJ1-1, the V gene TRBV14, with D possibly being TRBD1 (5 bases). Between the trimmed V and J ends, which lost 4 bases and 4 bases, there was a span of 10 bases. The CDR3 has 13 amino acids. The V gene's germline CDR1 is SGHDN and CDR2 FVKESK. CDR3 sequence: CASSLITGTEAFF. The CDR3 coding sequence is TGTGCCAGCAGCCTAATAACAGGCACTGAAGCTTTCTTT.